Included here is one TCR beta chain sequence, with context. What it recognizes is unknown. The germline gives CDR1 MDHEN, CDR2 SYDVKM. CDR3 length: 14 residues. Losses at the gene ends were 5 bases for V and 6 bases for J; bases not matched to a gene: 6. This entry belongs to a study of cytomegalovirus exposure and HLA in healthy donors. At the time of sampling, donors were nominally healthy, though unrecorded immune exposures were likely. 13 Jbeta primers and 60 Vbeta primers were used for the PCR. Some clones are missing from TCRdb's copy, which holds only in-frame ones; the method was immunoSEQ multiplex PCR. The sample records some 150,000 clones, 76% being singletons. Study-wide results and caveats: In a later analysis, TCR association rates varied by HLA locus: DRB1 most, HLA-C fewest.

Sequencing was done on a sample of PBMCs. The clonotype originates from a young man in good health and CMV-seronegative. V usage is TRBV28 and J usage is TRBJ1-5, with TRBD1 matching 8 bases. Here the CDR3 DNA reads TGTGCCAGCAGTCCCAGACAGGGGAGTCAGCCCCAGCATTTT. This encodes CASSPRQGSQPQHF.